This T cell receptor beta chain comes out of a study of T cells after yellow fever vaccination. This clonotype occurred many times. Germline assignment: CDR1 SGHTA and CDR2 FQGNSA. The CDR3 covers 15 residues. The V and J ends lost 5 bases and 6 bases respectively, with 17 bases between them. TCRdb ran MiXCR on the 5' RACE reads and lists one entry per CDR3 protein. The repertoire holds some 170,000 distinct CDR3 sequences, with around 8.5% as singletons. The sequences come from CD8+ T cells sorted from PBMCs, collected 45 days after the yellow fever booster vaccination. V and J are TRBV7-2 and TRBJ1-5, with no clear D. The origin of this receptor is a man aged 18 to 30 who received the YFV17D yellow fever vaccine. DNA of the CDR3: TGTGCCAGCAGCGCCGGACCTTCGGCGAGTCAGCCCCAGCATTTT. The encoded protein is CASSAGPSASQPQHF.